The 29 T cell receptor beta chains presented below share a single source sample, sequenced in a study. TCRdb ran MiXCR on the RT-PCR reads and lists one entry per CDR3 protein. The sample includes about 680,000 distinct CDR3 sequences, around 14% of them seen just once. What was sequenced was memory CD4+ T cells from blood. Every receptor here comes from a female donor in good health, serving as a healthy control.

This clonotype occurred a few times. V and J are TRBV12-3 or TRBV12-4 and TRBJ1-1; TRBD1 is a possible D gene (5 bases). V lost 5 bases and J 1 base, leaving 11 bases between the germline ends. The CDR3 length is 14 residues. The CDR3 DNA reads TGTGCCAGCAGTAACCCGACAGAGAACACTGAAGCTTTCTTT. The encoded protein is CASSNPTENTEAFF.

This clonotype was counted many times. This chain links TRBV10-3 with TRBJ1-2; D unclear. CDR1 and CDR2 (germline): ENHRY, SYGVKD. This CDR3 region has 14 residues. V was trimmed by 6 bases and J by 8 bases, leaving 19 bases between them. CDR3 coding DNA: TGTGCCATCAGAGGAGCCCTTTTAGGAGAAGGCTACACCTTC. Translated, it gives CAIRGALLGEGYTF.

The J gene is TRBJ2-3, the V gene TRBV27; D uncertain. V lost 2 bases to trimming and J lost 6 bases, with 9 bases between them. The CDR3 spans 13 residues. Germline V CDR1 and CDR2: MNHEY, SMNVEV (reference sequence). CDR3 bases: TGTGCCAGCAGTTTAACTTTGGAGGATACGCAGTATTTT. Amino acid sequence: CASSLTLEDTQYF.

This clonotype was seen a handful of times. CDR3 protein: CASSPYRESSYNEQFF. CDR3 bases: TGTGCCAGCAGTCCCTACAGGGAGAGCTCCTACAATGAGCAGTTCTTC. The chain combines TRBV12-3 or TRBV12-4 with TRBJ2-1; D perhaps matches TRBD1 (6 bases). This CDR3 is 16 amino acids long. V was shortened by 5 bases and J by 0 bases, with 14 bases between the two germline ends.

This rearrangement joins TRBV6-5 to TRBJ1-2; 10 bases align to TRBD1. The J segment lost 8 bases and the V segment lost 7 bases, leaving 7 bases of the junction unmatched. This CDR3 contains 13 residues. CDR1 MNHEY and CDR2 SVGAGI come from the germline V gene. The CDR3 here is CASKRDRGYGYTF. CDR3 DNA sequence: TGTGCCAGCAAGCGGGACAGGGGTTACGGCTACACCTTC.

The chain combines TRBV12-3 or TRBV12-4 with TRBJ2-1; a weak D match, TRBD2 (5 bases). With 7 bases removed from V and 4 bases from J, the gap between germline ends came to 17 bases. CDR3 length: 15 amino acids. The CDR3 DNA reads as TGTGCCAGCACCGACACCCGGGAAGCGTACAATGAGCAGTTCTTC. Translation gives CASTDTREAYNEQFF.

This clonotype was seen a handful of times. This chain connects TRBV12-3 or TRBV12-4 to TRBJ1-4, with no clear D. The V gene lost 2 bases and the J gene lost 8 bases, with 12 bases spanning the gap. The CDR3 extends over 14 amino acids. CDR3 bases: TGTGCCAGCAGTTTATCCCTACGGAACGAAAAACTGTTTTTT. It is translated as CASSLSLRNEKLFF.

This clonotype occurred many times. This sequence joins TRBV12-3 or TRBV12-4 and TRBJ2-2, with 10 bases that match TRBD2. V trimming: 7 bases; J trimming: 0 bases; junction bases outside the gene matches: 8. The CDR3 is 17 residues long. The CDR3 nucleotides read TGTGCCAGCAAACCCGGGACTAGCGACCCGAACACCGGGGAGCTGTTTTTT. Translated: CASKPGTSDPNTGELFF.

The V gene is TRBV3-1, the J gene TRBJ1-2; no definite D call. The CDR3 runs to 14 residues. V was pared by 6 bases and J by 8 bases, with 19 bases between. In germline, CDR1 is LGHDT, CDR2 YNNKEL (reference sequence). This CDR3 reads CASSQRAVLEGYTF. CDR3 nucleotide sequence: TGTGCCAGCAGTCAAAGAGCGGTTTTGGAAGGCTACACCTTC.

This chain uses TRBV20-1 with TRBJ1-2; TRBD1 might be the D (6 bases). The CDR3 extends over 14 amino acids. V was pared by 5 bases and J by 0 bases, with 13 bases between. The germline V gene encodes CDR1 DFQATT and CDR2 SNEGSKA (reference sequence). The CDR3 spells CSAGGQTSNYGYTF. CDR3 DNA sequence: TGCAGTGCTGGAGGACAGACGTCTAACTATGGCTACACCTTC.

This rearrangement joins TRBV20-1 to TRBJ2-2; 11 nucleotides agree with TRBD2. The V gene's germline CDR1 is DFQATT and CDR2 SNEGSKA (reference sequence). The length of the CDR3 is 15 residues. The ends lost 2 bases at V and 5 bases at J; junction bases unmatched: 4. The CDR3 reads CSARKLAGGTGELFF. For the CDR3, the DNA is TGCAGTGCTAGAAAGCTAGCGGGGGGAACCGGGGAGCTGTTTTTT.

Details on this clonotype: With a much larger clone just one base away, this may be a read error. V and J are TRBV6-5 and TRBJ2-7; D may be TRBD1 (5 bases). This CDR3 comprises 14 residues. Germline loops: CDR1 MNHEY, CDR2 SVGAGI. V gave up 6 bases and J gave up 2 bases, with 14 bases separating them. CDR3 residues: CASRYNQDTYEQYF. CDR3 sequence (DNA): TGTGCCAGCAGATATAACCAGGACACCTACGAGCAGTACTTC.

This clonotype was recorded at least ten times. The chain joins TRBV12-3 or TRBV12-4 to TRBJ2-2; the D is unclear. The CDR3 runs to 16 residues. Trimming cost V 5 bases and J 3 bases, with 16 bases left between them. The CDR3 nucleotides read TGTGCCAGCAGTCCTTGGCGAACGGGTGACACCGGGGAGCTGTTTTTT. Its protein is CASSPWRTGDTGELFF.

This clonotype was detected only a few times. J is TRBJ2-1 and V is TRBV13; D remains unclear. Germline V CDR1 and CDR2: PRHDT, FYEKMQ (reference sequence). This CDR3 contains 14 residues. V was clipped by 5 bases and J by 6 bases, with 14 bases between them. CDR3 loop: CASSARTGSNEQFF. Here the CDR3 DNA reads TGTGCCAGCAGCGCTAGAACGGGTAGCAATGAGCAGTTCTTC. The full variable domain, with the rest looked up from reference TRBV13 and TRBJ2-1, is AAGVIQSPRHLIKEKRETATLKCYPIPRHDTVYWYQQGPGQDPQFLISFYEKMQSDKGSIPDRFSAQQFSDYHSELNMSSLELGDSALYFCASSARTGSNEQFFGPGTRLTVL.

At least ten counts were recorded for this clonotype. The V call is TRBV12-3 or TRBV12-4, the J call TRBJ2-3; 7 bases line up with TRBD2. V shed 3 bases, J shed 5 bases, and the junction held 5 bases outside the gene matches. The CDR3 is made up of 14 amino acids. CDR3 nucleotides: TGTGCCAGCAGTTTTCAAGCGGGAATAGATACGCAGTATTTT. As protein: CASSFQAGIDTQYF.

This clonotype was counted only a few times. This sequence joins TRBV30 and TRBJ1-5, with D maybe TRBD1 (6 bases). The CDR3 is 15 residues long. The germline V gene encodes CDR1 GTSNPN and CDR2 SVGIG (reference sequence). Trimming took off 4 bases at V and 9 bases at J, with 22 bases between the two ends. The CDR3 protein is CAWTSGGAFSGPQHF. CDR3 nucleotides: TGTGCCTGGACTTCTGGGGGGGCCTTCTCCGGGCCCCAGCATTTT.

The V and J genes are TRBV11-3 and TRBJ2-1; TRBD2 agrees at 11 bases. CDR3 size: 17 residues. Germline CDR1 reads SGHNT; CDR2 reads YENEEA. J lost 4 bases, V lost 5 bases, and 10 bases had no gene match. The CDR3 region is CASSPRIAGGEYNEQFF. Written as DNA, the CDR3 is TGTGCCAGCAGCCCTCGAATAGCGGGAGGGGAATACAATGAGCAGTTCTTC.

The rearrangement uses TRBV28 and TRBJ1-5; D gene unclear. This CDR3 spans 13 amino acids. V gave up 1 base and J gave up 5 bases, with 6 bases separating them. Germline values: CDR1 MDHEN, CDR2 SYDVKM. The CDR3 sequence: CASSLLRHQPQHF. CDR3 bases: TGTGCCAGCAGTTTATTGAGACATCAGCCCCAGCATTTT. Based on the CDR3 plus reference TRBV28 and TRBJ1-5, the full variable domain is DVKVTQSSRYLVKRTGEKVFLECVQDMDHENMFWYRQDPGLGLRLIYFSYDVKMKEKGDIPEGYSVSREKKERFSLILESASTNQTSMYLCASSLLRHQPQHFGDGTRLSIL.

The rearrangement joins TRBV7-2 to TRBJ2-1, with 8 bases that match TRBD2. Germline V lookup: CDR1 SGHTA, CDR2 FQGNSA. V shed 2 bases, J shed 1 base, and the junction held 7 bases outside the gene matches. The CDR3 has 17 amino acids. DNA for the CDR3: TGTGCCAGCAGCTTAAGGATTCGGGGGGGTTCCTACAATGAGCAGTTCTTC. This translates into CASSLRIRGGSYNEQFF.

This chain links TRBV4-3 with TRBJ2-1; TRBD2 might be the D (5 bases). Germline CDR1 LGHNA, CDR2 YSLEER. Trimming cost V 1 base and J 6 bases, with 16 bases left between them. This CDR3 spans 16 amino acids. The CDR3 sequence is CASSQGYGIKSNEQFF. As DNA, the CDR3 is TGCGCCAGCAGCCAAGGGTACGGGATTAAATCCAATGAGCAGTTCTTC.

The chain is built from TRBV18 and TRBJ2-1, with TRBD2 matching 16 bases. CDR1 KGHSH and CDR2 LQKENI come from the germline V gene. With 3 bases clipped from V and 8 bases from J, the junction kept 7 bases outside the gene matches. CDR3 length: 17 residues. CDR3 in amino acids: CASSPNPGLAGGHEQFF. CDR3 bases: TGTGCCAGCTCACCTAATCCGGGACTAGCGGGAGGGCATGAGCAGTTCTTC.

In regard to this clonotype: Possible read error: a much larger clone is one base away. The chain has TRBV12-3 or TRBV12-4 and TRBJ2-6; D ambiguous. Trimming took 9 bases from V and 0 from J, leaving 9 bases between them. The CDR3 runs 14 residues. The CDR3 is CARFWLSGANVLTF. The CDR3 DNA reads TGTGCCAGATTCTGGCTCTCTGGGGCCAACGTCCTGACTTTC.

This clonotype has a count of ten or more. The chain couples TRBV9 to TRBJ1-2; D remains ambiguous. The V gene lost 9 bases and the J gene lost 0 bases, with 21 bases spanning the gap. The CDR3 sequence is 16 residues long. Germline V gene data show CDR1 as SGDLS and CDR2 as YYNGEE. CDR3 sequence reads: CATSRDAGGANYGYTF. CDR3 bases: TGTGCCACGTCAAGAGACGCGGGCGGAGCTAACTATGGCTACACCTTC.

This clonotype was observed at least ten times. The chain carries TRBV6-5 and TRBJ1-1; 8 bases are shared with TRBD1. Germline loops: CDR1 MNHEY, CDR2 SVGAGI. Trimming took 2 bases from V and 0 from J; bases not matched to a gene: 8. This CDR3 has 17 residues. CDR3 nucleotide sequence: TGTGCCAGCAGTTACCACGAAACGGACAGGGTGAACACTGAAGCTTTCTTT. Translation gives CASSYHETDRVNTEAFF.

This clonotype appeared a few times. The V gene is TRBV7-2, the J gene TRBJ1-5, with D possibly TRBD1 on 6 matching bases. Germline CDR1 reads SGHTA; CDR2 reads FQGNSA. This CDR3 region has 14 residues. V was clipped by 4 bases and J by 6 bases, with 13 bases between them. As DNA, the CDR3 is TGTGCCAGCAGCTATACAGGGTCGGGTCAGCCCCAGCATTTT. Translation: CASSYTGSGQPQHF.

This clonotype was counted many times. This rearrangement joins TRBV5-6 to TRBJ2-5; D not resolved. The CDR3 is made up of 11 amino acids. Germline values: CDR1 SGHDT, CDR2 YYEEEE. Trimming took off 2 bases at V and 3 bases at J, with 2 bases between the two ends. CDR3 DNA: TGTGCCAGCAGCTTTGAAGAGACCCAGTACTTC. Translating it yields CASSFEETQYF.

The chain uses TRBV7-2 and TRBJ2-3; tentative D call: TRBD2 (6 bases). Germline CDR1 SGHTA, CDR2 FQGNSA. The V gene lost 5 bases and the J gene lost 2 bases, with 14 bases spanning the gap. This CDR3 comprises 15 residues. The CDR3 region has the DNA TGTGCCAGCAGCCACCCTACTAGCCTCACAGATACGCAGTATTTT. Translated: CASSHPTSLTDTQYF.

In this sample, this clonotype turned up a few times. The genes are TRBV20-1 and TRBJ1-1; no clear D. The CDR3 is made up of 14 amino acids. Looked up from germline, CDR1 is DFQATT and CDR2 is SNEGSKA (reference sequence). Trimming took off 0 bases at V and 0 bases at J, with 8 bases between the two ends. The DNA of the CDR3 is TGCAGTGCTAGAGATCATATGATGAACACTGAAGCTTTCTTT. Encoded protein: CSARDHMMNTEAFF.

The rearrangement uses TRBV12-3 or TRBV12-4 and TRBJ1-2, with D possibly matching TRBD1 (6 bases). V lost 6 bases, J lost 6 bases, and 11 bases lay in between. The CDR3 sequence is 12 residues long. The CDR3 DNA sequence: TGTGCCAGCAGGGGGAGGACAGATGGCTACACCTTC. It translates to CASRGRTDGYTF.